The present TCR beta chain was sequenced within a study of blood T cell repertoires in COVID-19. Patients from Seattle were sampled longitudinally, starting during active infection. In the original workflow: Researchers report that nucleated cell counts were estimated from reference gene primer amplification. Some clones are missing from TCRdb's copy, which holds only in-frame ones; the method was immunoSEQ multiplex PCR. V and J calls and clone size are copied from that table; D and trimming were computed from the DNA. This sample has some 300,000 clones, with 90% found just once. Sample: peripheral blood. The TCR originated in a woman aged 45 to 65 with COVID-19, enrolled during active disease.

In nucleotides, the CDR3 is TGTGCCAGCTCACCTAAACAAGAGACCCAGTACTTC. Amino acids: CASSPKQETQYF. The V gene is TRBV18, the J gene TRBJ2-5, with D hard to call. V was shortened by 3 bases and J by 2 bases, with 4 bases between the two germline ends. The CDR3 runs to 12 residues. CDR1 KGHSH and CDR2 LQKENI come from the germline V gene.